One sample yielded the 19 T cell receptor beta chains listed below, sequenced in a study of shared clonotypes between healthy human individuals. The naive CD8 population came from CD45RO-negative cells selected for CCR7, without terminally differentiated effector memory CD45RA+ cells. The method was immunoSEQ multiplex PCR; TCRdb's version includes in-frame clones alone and lacks a portion of them. Counted here are about 580,000 clones, roughly 98% occurring once; the ten biggest clones make up more than 0.3%. Sequencing was performed on naive CD8+ T cells sorted from blood. The receptors stem from a man aged 30-40 years in good health.

The rearrangement joins TRBV6-1 to TRBJ1-1, with TRBD1 matching over 7 bases. In germline, CDR1 is MNHNS, CDR2 SASEGT. The V segment lost 2 bases and the J segment 1 base; nucleotides outside the gene matches: 7. This CDR3 has 16 residues. CDR3 amino acids: CASSEIYRGPNTEAFF. In DNA, the CDR3 is TGTGCCAGCAGTGAAATTTACAGGGGACCGAACACTGAAGCTTTCTTT.

V usage is TRBV2 and J usage is TRBJ2-7, with TRBD1 identical over 9 bases. Germline trimming cut 7 bases from V and 3 bases from J; bases unmatched to any gene: 4. Per germline, CDR1 SNHLY and CDR2 FYNNEI. There are 13 residues in the CDR3. CDR3 sequence: CASIGTGSYEQYF. CDR3 bases: TGTGCCAGCATCGGGACAGGGAGCTACGAGCAGTACTTC.

V gene TRBV29-1 combines with J gene TRBJ2-5, with 8 nucleotides matching TRBD2. The CDR3 totals 13 residues. Germline V lookup: CDR1 SQVTM, CDR2 ANQGSEA. V trimming: 4 bases; J trimming: 3 bases; junction bases outside the gene matches: 4. In DNA, the CDR3 is TGCAGCGTTGGTAACGGGGGGGAAGAGACCCAGTACTTC. It yields the protein CSVGNGGEETQYF. The full variable domain, with the rest looked up from reference TRBV29-1 and TRBJ2-5, is SAVISQKPSRDICQRGTSLTIQCQVDSQVTMMFWYRQQPGQSLTLIATANQGSEATYESGFVIDKFPISRPNLTFSTLTVSNMSPEDSSIYLCSVGNGGEETQYFGPGTRLLVL.

The V call is TRBV13, the J call TRBJ2-1, with D unclear. Trimming left V 2 bases short and J 4 bases short, with 6 bases between. The CDR3 sequence is 13 residues long. The germline gives CDR1 PRHDT, CDR2 FYEKMQ (reference sequence). CDR3 region: CASSLIVYNEQFF. The CDR3 region has the DNA TGTGCCAGCAGCTTAATTGTATACAATGAGCAGTTCTTC.

This chain connects TRBV2 to TRBJ2-7, with TRBD2 matching over 8 bases. Trimming cost V 4 bases and J 2 bases; bases outside gene matches: 7. The germline V gene has CDR1 SNHLY and CDR2 FYNNEI. The CDR3 runs to 15 residues. CDR3 amino acids: CASSGKGTSAYEQYF. The CDR3 coding sequence is TGTGCCAGCAGTGGTAAGGGGACTAGTGCCTACGAGCAGTACTTC.

This rearrangement joins TRBV27 to TRBJ2-6; tentative D call: TRBD2 (6 bases). The length of the CDR3 is 15 residues. Germline assignment: CDR1 MNHEY and CDR2 SMNVEV (reference sequence). V was cut by 7 bases and J by 4 bases, with 14 bases left in between. This CDR3 reads CASTLRGGGANVLTF. In DNA form, the CDR3 reads TGTGCCAGCACTTTGAGGGGAGGAGGGGCCAACGTCCTGACTTTC.

This chain uses TRBV6-5 with TRBJ1-1; D unresolved. The CDR3 sequence is 13 residues long. The V end lost 2 bases, the J end lost 0 bases, and 4 bases lay between the germline ends. Germline V gene lookup returns CDR1 MNHEY and CDR2 SVGAGI. CDR3 bases: TGTGCCAGCAGTTACCTCATGAACACTGAAGCTTTCTTT. This codes for CASSYLMNTEAFF.

The rearrangement joins TRBV27 to TRBJ1-5, with D possibly being TRBD1 (6 bases). The germline V gene encodes CDR1 MNHEY and CDR2 SMNVEV (reference sequence). CDR3 length equals 17 residues. V was shortened by 2 bases and J by 5 bases, with 19 bases between the two germline ends. DNA of the CDR3: TGTGCCAGCAGTTTAAGGTATCAGGACAGCTACGATCAGCCCCAGCATTTT. It encodes CASSLRYQDSYDQPQHF.

The chain recombines TRBV6-5 with TRBJ2-7; 7 positions match TRBD1. The length of the CDR3 is 14 residues. J was trimmed by 2 bases and V by 2 bases; bases with no gene match: 3. Germline-derived CDR1 and CDR2 are MNHEY and SVGAGI. The CDR3 loop reads CASSYAGTAYEQYF. In nucleotides, the CDR3 is TGTGCCAGCAGTTACGCCGGGACAGCCTACGAGCAGTACTTC.

Only one count was recorded for this clone. The chain joins TRBV10-2 to TRBJ2-7, with D uncertain. The CDR3 extends over 13 amino acids. The V and J ends lost 2 bases and 6 bases respectively, with 11 bases between them. The V gene's germline CDR1 is WSHSY and CDR2 SAAADI. The CDR3 loop is CASSELLSSEQYF. The DNA of the CDR3 is TGCGCCAGCAGTGAGCTTTTAAGTTCCGAGCAGTACTTC.

The rearrangement uses TRBV6-5 and TRBJ1-5; weak D call: TRBD1 (5 bases). Germline assignment: CDR1 MNHEY and CDR2 SVGAGI. This CDR3 comprises 15 residues. Trimming removed 5 bases at V and 0 bases at J, with 11 bases between. CDR3 DNA: TGTGCCAGCAGTGGGGCCATAAATAGCAATCAGCCCCAGCATTTT. Its protein product is CASSGAINSNQPQHF.

The chain links TRBV5-1 to TRBJ1-3; 7 positions agree with TRBD1. The V segment lost 4 bases and the J segment 8 bases; nucleotides outside the gene matches: 9. This CDR3 has 14 residues. The germline gives CDR1 SGHRS, CDR2 YFSETQ. DNA of the CDR3: TGCGCCAGCAGCGCCGGGACAGCAACGGACACCATATATTTT. This codes for CASSAGTATDTIYF.

V is TRBV5-6 and J is TRBJ2-6, with D possibly matching TRBD2 (5 bases). The CDR3 contains 15 residues. V was clipped by 4 bases and J by 4 bases, with 12 bases between them. The V gene's germline CDR1 is SGHDT and CDR2 YYEEEE. CDR3 sequence reads: CASSLLSAGANVLTF. Here the CDR3 DNA reads TGTGCCAGCAGCCTTCTTAGCGCGGGGGCCAACGTCCTGACTTTC.

The chain has TRBV10-2 and TRBJ2-7; 8 bases match TRBD2. There are 16 residues in the CDR3. After removal of 6 bases from V and 4 bases from J, the junction contained 14 bases not matched to a gene. Germline V gene sequence: CDR1 WSHSY, CDR2 SAAADI. CDR3 in DNA: TGCGCCAGCAGCCACCGGGAGGGCCTCCGGTATTACGAGCAGTACTTC. Amino acid sequence: CASSHREGLRYYEQYF.

The chain combines TRBV27 with TRBJ2-1; 8 nucleotides agree with TRBD1. The germline V gene has CDR1 MNHEY and CDR2 SMNVEV (reference sequence). Trimming took 6 bases from V and 10 from J; bases not matched to a gene: 8. CDR3 length equals 13 residues. The CDR3 DNA is TGTGCCAGCAGCTTCTCCAGGGACAGGGAGCAGTTCTTC. It yields the protein CASSFSRDREQFF.

CDR3 loop: CASSHLEGDPNEQFF. The CDR3 DNA follows: TGTGCCAGCAGCCACCTTGAGGGGGATCCCAATGAGCAGTTCTTC. This chain joins TRBV4-2 and TRBJ2-1, with D tentatively TRBD1 (6 bases). V gave up 3 bases and J gave up 6 bases, with 15 bases separating them. The CDR3 has 15 amino acids. Germline V CDR1 and CDR2: LGHNA, YNFKEQ.

This clone showed up just once. This chain joins TRBV29-1 and TRBJ2-5; the D gene is possibly TRBD1 (5 bases). Germline assignment: CDR1 SQVTM and CDR2 ANQGSEA. The CDR3 has 14 residues. Trimming cost V 2 bases and J 1 base, with 11 bases left between them. DNA of the CDR3: TGCAGCGTTGAAACCCTCGACAGCCAAGAGACCCAGTACTTC. Residues: CSVETLDSQETQYF.

The genes are TRBV7-2 and TRBJ2-7; 13 nucleotides line up with TRBD2. Trimming at V came to 4 bases and at J to 5 bases, leaving 5 bases not matched to a gene. Germline values: CDR1 SGHTA, CDR2 FQGNSA. The CDR3 covers 15 residues. This CDR3 reads CASSSTSGRADEQYF. The CDR3 DNA reads as TGTGCCAGCAGCTCCACTAGCGGGAGGGCCGACGAGCAGTACTTC.

The V gene is TRBV5-4, the J gene TRBJ2-7; 9 bases align to TRBD2. The V segment lost 2 bases and the J segment 3 bases; nucleotides outside the gene matches: 3. This CDR3 contains 14 residues. Germline V gene sequence: CDR1 SGHNT, CDR2 YYREEE (reference sequence). This chain's CDR3 is CASSFSGSYYEQYF. In DNA, the CDR3 is TGTGCCAGCAGCTTTAGCGGGAGTTACTACGAGCAGTACTTC.